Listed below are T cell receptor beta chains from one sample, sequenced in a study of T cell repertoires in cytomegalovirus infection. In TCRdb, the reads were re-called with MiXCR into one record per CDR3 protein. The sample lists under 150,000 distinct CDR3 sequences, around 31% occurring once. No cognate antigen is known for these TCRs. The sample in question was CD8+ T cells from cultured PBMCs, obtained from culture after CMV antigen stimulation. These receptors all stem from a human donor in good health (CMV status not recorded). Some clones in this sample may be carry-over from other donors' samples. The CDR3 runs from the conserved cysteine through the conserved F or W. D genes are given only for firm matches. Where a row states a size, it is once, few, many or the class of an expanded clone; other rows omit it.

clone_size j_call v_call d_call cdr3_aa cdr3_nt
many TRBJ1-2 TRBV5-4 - CASSSTQGVGYTF TGTGCCAGCAGCTCTACGCAGGGAGTCGGCTACACCTTC
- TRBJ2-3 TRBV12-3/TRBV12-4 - CASATDTQYF TGTGCCAGCGCAACAGATACGCAGTATTTT
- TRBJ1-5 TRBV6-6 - CASSLDRKSNQPQHF TGTGCCAGCAGCTTGGACAGAAAGTCCAATCAGCCCCAGCATTTT
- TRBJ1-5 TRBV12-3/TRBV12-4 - CASSLARGVPQPQQF TGTGCCAGCAGTTTGGCCCGAGGGGTTCCCCAGCCCCAGCAGTTT
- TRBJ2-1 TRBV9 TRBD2 CASSVGLAESYNEQFF TGTGCCAGCAGCGTAGGGCTAGCGGAATCCTACAATGAGCAGTTCTTC
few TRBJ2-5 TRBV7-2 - CASSFEPPTQYF TGTGCCAGCAGCTTCGAACCCCCGACCCAGTACTTC
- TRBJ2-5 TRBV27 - CASSLTWGPQETQYF TGTGCCAGCAGTTTGACGTGGGGGCCTCAAGAGACCCAGTACTTC
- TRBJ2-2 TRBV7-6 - CASSRAGNTGELFF TGTGCCAGCAGCCGTGCAGGGAACACCGGGGAGCTGTTTTTT
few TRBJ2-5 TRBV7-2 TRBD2 CASSLTFIAGETQYF TGTGCCAGCAGCTTAACCTTTATAGCGGGGGAGACCCAGTACTTC
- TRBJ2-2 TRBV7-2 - CASSPGGYTGELFF TGTGCCAGCAGCCCCGGGGGATACACCGGGGAGCTGTTTTTT
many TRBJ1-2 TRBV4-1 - CASSQEISGKGYTF TGCGCCAGCAGCCAAGAGATTTCAGGGAAAGGCTACACCTTC
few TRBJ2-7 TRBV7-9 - CASSLVQGHNEQYF TGTGCCAGCAGCTTAGTGCAGGGTCACAACGAGCAGTACTTC
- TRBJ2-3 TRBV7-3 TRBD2 CASSSGGLADTQYF TGTGCCAGCAGCTCTGGGGGACTAGCGGATACGCAGTATTTT
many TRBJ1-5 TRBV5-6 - CASRAGSSNQPQHF TGTGCCAGCAGGGCCGGCAGCTCCAATCAGCCCCAGCATTTT
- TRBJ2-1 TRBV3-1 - CASSQEGSSYNEQFF TGTGCCAGCAGCCAAGAAGGAAGCTCCTACAATGAGCAGTTCTTC
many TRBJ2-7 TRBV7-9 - CASSGDGNSYEQYF TGTGCCAGCAGCGGGGACGGAAACTCCTACGAGCAGTACTTC
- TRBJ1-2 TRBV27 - CASSEGNGYTF TGTGCCAGCAGTGAGGGGAATGGCTACACCTTC
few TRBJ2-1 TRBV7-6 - CASSFPVRHNEQFF TGTGCCAGCAGCTTCCCCGTTCGGCACAATGAGCAGTTCTTC